This T cell receptor beta chain was profiled in a study of metastatic and nonmetastatic thyroid tumors. TCRdb ran MiXCR on the PCR reads. This sample carries around 41,000 clones, more than 3% of them seen once, and the ten largest clones take more than 7.5%. The CDR3 is 15 residues long. The V gene end was trimmed by 6 bases and the J gene end by 3 bases; junction bases not matched to a gene: 5. Notes on the study in general: It was reported that TCR beta diversity was significantly higher in malignant thyroid tumors than benign nodules, in blood and tumor.

Patients were all untreated before their thyroid surgery. A word on this clone: Its antigen is not known.

The clonotype was recovered from a female donor with papillary thyroid cancer or a benign thyroid nodule (not recorded which). Some clones in this sample may be carry-over from other donors' samples. The sequenced sample was blood. The chain employs TRBV12-3 or TRBV12-4 and TRBJ2-2, with TRBD1 matching over 9 bases. CDR3 DNA sequence: TGTGCCAGCAGGATGGGACAGGGCTACACCGGGGAGCTGTTTTTT. It specifies CASRMGQGYTGELFF.